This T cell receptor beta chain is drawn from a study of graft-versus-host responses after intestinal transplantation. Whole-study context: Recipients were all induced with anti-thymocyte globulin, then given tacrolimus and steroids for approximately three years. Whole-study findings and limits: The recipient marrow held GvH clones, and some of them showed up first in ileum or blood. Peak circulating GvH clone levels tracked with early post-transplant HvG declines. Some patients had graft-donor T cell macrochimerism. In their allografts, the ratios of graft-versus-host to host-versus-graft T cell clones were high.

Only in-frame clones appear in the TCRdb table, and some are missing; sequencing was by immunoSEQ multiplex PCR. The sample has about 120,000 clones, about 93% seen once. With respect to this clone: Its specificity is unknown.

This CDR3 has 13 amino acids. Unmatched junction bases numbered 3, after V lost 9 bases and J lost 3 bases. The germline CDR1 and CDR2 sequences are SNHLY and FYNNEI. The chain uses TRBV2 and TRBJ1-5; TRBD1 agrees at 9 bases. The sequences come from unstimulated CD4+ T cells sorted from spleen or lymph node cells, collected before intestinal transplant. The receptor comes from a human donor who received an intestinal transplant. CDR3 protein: CASDRGNNQPQHF. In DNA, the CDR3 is TGTGCCAGTGACAGGGGGAACAATCAGCCCCAGCATTTT. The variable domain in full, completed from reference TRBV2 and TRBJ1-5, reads EPEVTQTPSHQVTQMGQEVILRCVPISNHLYFYWYRQILGQKVEFLVSFYNNEISEKSEIFDDQFSVERPDGSNFTLKIRSTKLEDSAMYFCASDRGNNQPQHFGDGTRLSIL.